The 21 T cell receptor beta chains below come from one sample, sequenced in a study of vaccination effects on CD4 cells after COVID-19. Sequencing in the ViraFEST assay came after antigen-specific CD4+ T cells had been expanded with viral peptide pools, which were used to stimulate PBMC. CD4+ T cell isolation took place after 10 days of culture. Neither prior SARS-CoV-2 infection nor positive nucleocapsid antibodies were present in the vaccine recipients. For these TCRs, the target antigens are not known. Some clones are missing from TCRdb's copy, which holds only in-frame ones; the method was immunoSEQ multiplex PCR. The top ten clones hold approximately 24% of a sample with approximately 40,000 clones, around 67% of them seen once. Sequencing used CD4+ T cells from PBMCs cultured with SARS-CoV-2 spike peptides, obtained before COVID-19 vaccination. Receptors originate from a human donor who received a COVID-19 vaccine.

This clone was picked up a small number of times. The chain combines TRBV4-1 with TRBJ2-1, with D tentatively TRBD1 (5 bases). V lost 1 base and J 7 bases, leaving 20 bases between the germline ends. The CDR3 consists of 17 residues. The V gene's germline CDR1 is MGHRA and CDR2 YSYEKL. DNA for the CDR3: TGCGCCAGCAGCCAAGTGGACATGGGCTTTCGGCTGAATGAGCAGTTCTTC. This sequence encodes CASSQVDMGFRLNEQFF.

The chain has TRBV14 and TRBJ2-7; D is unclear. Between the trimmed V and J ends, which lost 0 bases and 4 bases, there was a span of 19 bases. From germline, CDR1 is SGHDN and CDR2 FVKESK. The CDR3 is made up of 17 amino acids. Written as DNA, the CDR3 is TGTGCCAGCAGCCAAGATGCAGGCGGTCATCGGGTATACGAGCAGTACTTC. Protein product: CASSQDAGGHRVYEQYF.

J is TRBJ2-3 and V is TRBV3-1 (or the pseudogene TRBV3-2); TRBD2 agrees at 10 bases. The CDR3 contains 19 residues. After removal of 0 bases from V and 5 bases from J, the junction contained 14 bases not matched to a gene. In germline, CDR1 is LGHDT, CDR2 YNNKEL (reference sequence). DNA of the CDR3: TGTGCCAGCAGCCAAGAATGGTTCGCACTAGCGGGACACGGAGATACGCAGTATTTT. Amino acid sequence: CASSQEWFALAGHGDTQYF.

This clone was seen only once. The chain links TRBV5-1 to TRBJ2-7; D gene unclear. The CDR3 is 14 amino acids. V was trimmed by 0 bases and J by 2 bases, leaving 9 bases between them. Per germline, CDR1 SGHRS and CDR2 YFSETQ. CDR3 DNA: TGCGCCAGCAGCTTGGCAGGTACGGCCTACGAGCAGTACTTC. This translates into CASSLAGTAYEQYF.

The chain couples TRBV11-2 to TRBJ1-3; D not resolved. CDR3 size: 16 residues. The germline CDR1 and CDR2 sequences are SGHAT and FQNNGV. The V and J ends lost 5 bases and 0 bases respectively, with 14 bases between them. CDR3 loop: CASSVTDGHSGNTIYF. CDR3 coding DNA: TGTGCCAGCAGCGTCACGGACGGCCACTCTGGAAACACCATATATTTT.

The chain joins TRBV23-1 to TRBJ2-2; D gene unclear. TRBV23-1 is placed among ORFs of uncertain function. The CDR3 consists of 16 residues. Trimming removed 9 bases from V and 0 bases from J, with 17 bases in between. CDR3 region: CARWKGACSNTGELFF. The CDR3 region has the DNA TGCGCCAGGTGGAAAGGCGCTTGTTCGAACACCGGGGAGCTGTTTTTT.

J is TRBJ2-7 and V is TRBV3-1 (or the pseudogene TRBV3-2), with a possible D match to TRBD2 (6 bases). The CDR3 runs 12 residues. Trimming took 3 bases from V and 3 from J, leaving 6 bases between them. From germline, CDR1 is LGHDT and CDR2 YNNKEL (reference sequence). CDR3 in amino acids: CASSQEGYEQYF. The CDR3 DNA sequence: TGTGCCAGCAGCCAGGAGGGCTACGAGCAGTACTTC.

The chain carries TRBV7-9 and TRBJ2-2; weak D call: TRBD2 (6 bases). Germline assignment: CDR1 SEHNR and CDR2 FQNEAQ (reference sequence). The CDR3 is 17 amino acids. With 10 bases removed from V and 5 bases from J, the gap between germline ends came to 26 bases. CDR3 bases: TGTGCCAACACAATCGTCCCCCAAGGAGGGAGGACCGGGGAGCTGTTTTTT. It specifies CANTIVPQGGRTGELFF.

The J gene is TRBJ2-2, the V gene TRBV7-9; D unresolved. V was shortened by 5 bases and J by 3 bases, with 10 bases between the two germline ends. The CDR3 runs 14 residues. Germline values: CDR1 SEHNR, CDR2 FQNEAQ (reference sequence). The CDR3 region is CASSDGPYTGELFF. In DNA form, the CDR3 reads TGTGCCAGCAGCGACGGACCTTACACCGGGGAGCTGTTTTTT.

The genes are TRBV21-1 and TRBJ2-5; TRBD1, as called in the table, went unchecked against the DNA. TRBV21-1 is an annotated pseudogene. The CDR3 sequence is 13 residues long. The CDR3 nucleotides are TGTGCCAGCAGCAAAGCCAGAACGGAGACCCAGTACTTC. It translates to CASSKARTETQYF.

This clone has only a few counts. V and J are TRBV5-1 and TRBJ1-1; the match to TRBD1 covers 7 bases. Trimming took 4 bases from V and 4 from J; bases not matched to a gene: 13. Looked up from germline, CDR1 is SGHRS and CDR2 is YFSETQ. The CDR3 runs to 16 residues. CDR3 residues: CASSLSMGRGSTEAFF. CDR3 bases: TGCGCCAGCAGCCTATCGATGGGCAGGGGGAGCACTGAAGCTTTCTTT.

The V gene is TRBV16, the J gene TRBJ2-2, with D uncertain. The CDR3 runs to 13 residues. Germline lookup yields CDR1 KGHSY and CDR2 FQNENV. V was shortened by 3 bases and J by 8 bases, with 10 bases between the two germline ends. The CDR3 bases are TGTGCCAGCAGCCAGGTTCGGCAAGGGGAGCTGTTTTTT. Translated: CASSQVRQGELFF.

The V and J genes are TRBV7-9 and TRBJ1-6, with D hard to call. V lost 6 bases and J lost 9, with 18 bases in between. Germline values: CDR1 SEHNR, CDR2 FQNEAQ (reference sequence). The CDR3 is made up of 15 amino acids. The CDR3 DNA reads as TGTGCCAGCAGTGCGGGCCGGGGTTTAGGTTCACCCCTCCACTTT. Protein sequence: CASSAGRGLGSPLHF. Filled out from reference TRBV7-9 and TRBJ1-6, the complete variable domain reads DTGVSQNPRHKITKRGQNVTFRCDPISEHNRLYWYRQTLGQGPEFLTYFQNEAQLEKSRLLSDRFSAERPKGSFSTLEIQRTEQGDSAMYLCASSAGRGLGSPLHFGNGTRLTVT.

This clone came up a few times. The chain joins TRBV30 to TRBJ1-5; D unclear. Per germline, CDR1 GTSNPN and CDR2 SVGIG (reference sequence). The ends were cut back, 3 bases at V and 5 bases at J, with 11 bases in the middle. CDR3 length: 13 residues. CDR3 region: CAWSVDRYQPQHF. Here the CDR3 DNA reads TGTGCCTGGAGCGTGGACCGCTATCAGCCCCAGCATTTT.

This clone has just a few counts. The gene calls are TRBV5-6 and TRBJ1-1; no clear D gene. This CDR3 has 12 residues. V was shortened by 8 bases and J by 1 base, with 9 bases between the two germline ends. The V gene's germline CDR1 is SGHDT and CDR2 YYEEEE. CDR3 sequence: CASSTRNTEAFF. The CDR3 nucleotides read TGTGCCAGTTCTACACGGAACACTGAAGCTTTCTTT.

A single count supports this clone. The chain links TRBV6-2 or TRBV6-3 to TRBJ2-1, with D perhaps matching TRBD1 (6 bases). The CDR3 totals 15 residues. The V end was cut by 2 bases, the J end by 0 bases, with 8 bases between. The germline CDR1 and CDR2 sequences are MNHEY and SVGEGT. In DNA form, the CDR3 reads TGTGCCAGCAGTTACGGACAGACCTCCTACAATGAGCAGTTCTTC. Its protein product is CASSYGQTSYNEQFF.

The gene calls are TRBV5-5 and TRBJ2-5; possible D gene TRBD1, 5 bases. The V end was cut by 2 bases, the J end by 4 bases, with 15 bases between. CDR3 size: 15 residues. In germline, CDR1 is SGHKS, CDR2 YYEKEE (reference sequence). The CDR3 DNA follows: TGTGCCAGCAGCTTAGGCCCTCAGGGTGGAGAGACCCAGTACTTC. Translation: CASSLGPQGGETQYF.

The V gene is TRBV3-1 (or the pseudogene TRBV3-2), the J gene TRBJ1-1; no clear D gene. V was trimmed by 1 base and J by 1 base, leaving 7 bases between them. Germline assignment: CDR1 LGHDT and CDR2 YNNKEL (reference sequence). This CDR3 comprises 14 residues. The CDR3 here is CASSQVEGNTEAFF. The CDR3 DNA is TGTGCCAGCAGCCAAGTTGAGGGGAACACTGAAGCTTTCTTT.

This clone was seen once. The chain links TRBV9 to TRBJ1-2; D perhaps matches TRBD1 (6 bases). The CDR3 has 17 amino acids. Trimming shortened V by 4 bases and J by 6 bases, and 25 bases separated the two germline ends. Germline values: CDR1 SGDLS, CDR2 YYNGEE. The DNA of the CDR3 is TGTGCCAGCAGCCCACCAGAGGCAGGGGTATTTCGGGATGGCTACACCTTC. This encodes CASSPPEAGVFRDGYTF. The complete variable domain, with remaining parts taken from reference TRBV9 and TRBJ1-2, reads DSGVTQTPKHLITATGQRVTLRCSPRSGDLSVYWYQQSLDQGLQFLIQYYNGEERAKGNILERFSAQQFPDLHSELNLSSLELGDSALYFCASSPPEAGVFRDGYTFGSGTRLTVV.

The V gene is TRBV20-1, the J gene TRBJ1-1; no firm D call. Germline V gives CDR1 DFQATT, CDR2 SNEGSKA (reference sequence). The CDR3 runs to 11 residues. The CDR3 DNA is TGCACCATAAGACGGAACACTGAAGCTTTCTTT. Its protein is CTIRRNTEAFF.

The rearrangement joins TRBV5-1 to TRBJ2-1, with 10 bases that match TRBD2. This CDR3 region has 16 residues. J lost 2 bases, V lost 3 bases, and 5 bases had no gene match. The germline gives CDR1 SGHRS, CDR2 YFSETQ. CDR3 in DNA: TGCGCCAGCAGCTCCGGACTAGCGGTCACCTACAATGAGCAGTTCTTC. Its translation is CASSSGLAVTYNEQFF. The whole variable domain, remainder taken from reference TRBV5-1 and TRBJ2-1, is KAGVTQTPRYLIKTRGQQVTLSCSPISGHRSVSWYQQTPGQGLQFLFEYFSETQRNKGNFPGRFSGRQFSNSRSEMNVSTLELGDSALYLCASSSGLAVTYNEQFFGPGTRLTVL.